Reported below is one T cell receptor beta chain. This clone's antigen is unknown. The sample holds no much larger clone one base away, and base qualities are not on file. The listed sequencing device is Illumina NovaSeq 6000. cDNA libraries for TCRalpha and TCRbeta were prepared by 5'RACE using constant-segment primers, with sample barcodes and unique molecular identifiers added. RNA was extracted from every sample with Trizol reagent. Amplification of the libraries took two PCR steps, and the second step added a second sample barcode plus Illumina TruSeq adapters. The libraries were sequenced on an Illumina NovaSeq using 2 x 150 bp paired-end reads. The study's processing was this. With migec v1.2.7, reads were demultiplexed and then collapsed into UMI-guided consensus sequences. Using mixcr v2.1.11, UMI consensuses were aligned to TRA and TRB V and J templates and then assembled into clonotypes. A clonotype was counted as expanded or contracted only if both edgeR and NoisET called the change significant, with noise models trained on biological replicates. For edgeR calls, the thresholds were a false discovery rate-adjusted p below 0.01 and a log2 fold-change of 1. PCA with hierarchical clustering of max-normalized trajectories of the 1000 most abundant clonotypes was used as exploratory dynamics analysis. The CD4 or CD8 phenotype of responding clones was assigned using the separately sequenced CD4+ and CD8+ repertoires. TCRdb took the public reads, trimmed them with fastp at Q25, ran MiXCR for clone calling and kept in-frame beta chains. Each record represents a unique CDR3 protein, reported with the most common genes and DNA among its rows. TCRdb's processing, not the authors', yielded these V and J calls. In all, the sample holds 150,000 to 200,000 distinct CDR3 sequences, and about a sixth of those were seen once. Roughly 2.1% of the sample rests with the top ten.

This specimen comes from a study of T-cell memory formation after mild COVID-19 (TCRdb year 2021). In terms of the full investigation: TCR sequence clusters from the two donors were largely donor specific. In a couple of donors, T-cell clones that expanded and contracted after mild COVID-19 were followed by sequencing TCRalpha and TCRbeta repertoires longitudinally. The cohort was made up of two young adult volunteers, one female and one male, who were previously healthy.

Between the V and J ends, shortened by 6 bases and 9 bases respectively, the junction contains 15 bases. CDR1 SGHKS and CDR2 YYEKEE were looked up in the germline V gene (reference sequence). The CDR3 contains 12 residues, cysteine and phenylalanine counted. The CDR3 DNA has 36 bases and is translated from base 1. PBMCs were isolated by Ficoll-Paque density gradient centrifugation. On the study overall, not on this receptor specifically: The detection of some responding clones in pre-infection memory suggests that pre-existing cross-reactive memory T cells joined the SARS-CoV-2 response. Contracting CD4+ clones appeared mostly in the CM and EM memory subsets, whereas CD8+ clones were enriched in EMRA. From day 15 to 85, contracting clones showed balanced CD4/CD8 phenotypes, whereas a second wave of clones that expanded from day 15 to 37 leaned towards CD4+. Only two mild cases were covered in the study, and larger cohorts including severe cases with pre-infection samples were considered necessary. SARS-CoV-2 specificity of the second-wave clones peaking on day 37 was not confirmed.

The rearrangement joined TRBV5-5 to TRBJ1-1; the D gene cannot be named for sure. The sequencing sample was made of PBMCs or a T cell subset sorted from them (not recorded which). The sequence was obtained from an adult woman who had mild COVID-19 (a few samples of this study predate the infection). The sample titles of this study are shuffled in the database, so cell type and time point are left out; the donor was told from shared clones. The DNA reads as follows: TGTGCCAGCACCCTGAACCAAAACCAAGCTTTCTTT. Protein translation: CASTLNQNQAFF.